These 27 T cell receptor beta chains share one sample of origin, sequenced in a study of vaccination and CD4 T cells after COVID-19. The treatment is: approximately 9-day PBMC culture with coronavirus spike peptide pools or control peptides (ViraFEST assay). According to the study, CD4+ T cells from the unexposed donor were gathered ahead of the COVID-19 pandemic (2011-2018). Cultured CD4+ T cell DNA was sequenced using the Oncomine TCR Beta short-read assay. After culture, CD4+ T cells served as the source for genomic DNA extraction. TCRdb fed the PCR reads into MiXCR, producing one record per CDR3 protein. There are some 10,000 distinct CDR3 sequences in the sample; roughly a third occur only once, and 22% lies in the top ten. Their specific antigens are unknown. Sample: CD4+ T cells from blood, cultured in vitro. The receptors shown here come from a human donor in good health.

V gene TRBV11-2 combines with J gene TRBJ2-5; D not certain. The germline gives CDR1 SGHAT, CDR2 FQNNGV. This CDR3 comprises 14 residues. Trimming stripped 6 bases from V and 1 base from J, with 12 bases between. The CDR3: CASSGRPFQETQYF. The CDR3 DNA follows: TGTGCCAGCAGTGGACGACCCTTCCAAGAGACCCAGTACTTC.

V gene TRBV20-1 combines with J gene TRBJ1-1; no clear D. CDR1 DFQATT and CDR2 SNEGSKA come from the germline V gene (reference sequence). CDR3 size: 17 residues. Trimming shortened V by 0 bases and J by 1 base, and 18 bases separated the two germline ends. CDR3 in DNA: TGCAGTGCTAGAGATTCCTCCAGAACCAGTGGGAACACTGAAGCTTTCTTT. It yields the protein CSARDSSRTSGNTEAFF.

The rearrangement links TRBV28 to TRBJ1-2; D not certain. CDR1 and CDR2 (germline): MDHEN, SYDVKM. The CDR3 has 12 residues. The V end lost 8 bases, the J end lost 4 bases, and 11 bases lay between the germline ends. CDR3 sequence (DNA): TGTGCCAGCTCGATCGGCATCTATGGCTACACCTTC. Protein sequence: CASSIGIYGYTF.

The chain has TRBV24-1 and TRBJ2-5; TRBD1 or TRBD2 may be the D gene (5 bases each). Germline CDR1 and CDR2: KGHDR and SFDVKD. Between the trimmed V and J ends, which lost 6 bases and 2 bases, there was a span of 9 bases. The CDR3 covers 13 residues. As DNA, the CDR3 is TGTGCCACCAGTCGGGACGGGCAAGAGACCCAGTACTTC. This sequence encodes CATSRDGQETQYF.

This chain connects TRBV20-1 to TRBJ2-7; D might be TRBD1 (7 bases). Trimming removed 7 bases from V and 6 bases from J, with 25 bases in between. The CDR3 totals 15 residues. CDR1 is DFQATT and CDR2 is SNEGSKA in the germline V gene (reference sequence). The CDR3: CSVRRGRGPDGEQYF. In DNA, the CDR3 is TGCAGTGTCCGGAGGGGGCGTGGACCCGACGGCGAGCAGTACTTC.

The genes are TRBV28 and TRBJ2-2, with 8 bases aligning to TRBD1. Germline V lookup: CDR1 MDHEN, CDR2 SYDVKM. The CDR3 length is 15 residues. The J segment lost 6 bases and the V segment lost 2 bases, leaving 5 bases of the junction unmatched. This CDR3 reads CASSLAGGLAGELFF. In DNA, the CDR3 is TGTGCCAGCAGTTTAGCAGGGGGCCTAGCCGGGGAGCTGTTTTTT.

There are a few counts of this clonotype. The chain carries TRBV6-1 and TRBJ1-5; maybe TRBD1 (5 bases). The germline V gene has CDR1 MNHNS and CDR2 SASEGT. This CDR3 comprises 16 residues. Trimming removed 4 bases from V and 5 bases from J, with 18 bases in between. Here the CDR3 reads CASSAPGRRKDQPQHF. CDR3 sequence (DNA): TGTGCCAGCAGTGCCCCGGGACGGAGGAAGGATCAGCCCCAGCATTTT.

The rearrangement uses TRBV7-9 and TRBJ2-3; TRBD2 matches at 9 bases. V gave up 1 base and J gave up 1 base; unmatched junction bases: 3. The V gene's germline CDR1 is SEHNR and CDR2 FQNEAQ (reference sequence). The CDR3 has 16 amino acids. Here the CDR3 reads CASSLGLAERTDTQYF. In DNA form, the CDR3 reads TGTGCCAGCAGCTTAGGACTAGCGGAGCGCACAGATACGCAGTATTTT.

This clonotype was seen a few times. The chain uses TRBV2 and TRBJ2-1; 14 nucleotides match TRBD2. CDR3 length equals 19 residues. CDR1 is SNHLY, CDR2 FYNNEI, per germline. J gave up 6 bases and V 1 base, and 11 bases lay outside the gene matches. CDR3 sequence (DNA): TGTGCCAGCAGTGAAGAGGGACTAGCGGGAGCCGCTCCGGGCAATGAGCAGTTCTTC. Translating it yields CASSEEGLAGAAPGNEQFF. Using reference TRBV2 and TRBJ2-1 for the parts outside the CDR3, the full variable domain is EPEVTQTPSHQVTQMGQEVILRCVPISNHLYFYWYRQILGQKVEFLVSFYNNEISEKSEIFDDQFSVERPDGSNFTLKIRSTKLEDSAMYFCASSEEGLAGAAPGNEQFFGPGTRLTVL.

This clonotype has just a few counts. The chain is built from TRBV7-9 and TRBJ1-5, with 7 bases that match TRBD1. Germline loops: CDR1 SEHNR, CDR2 FQNEAQ (reference sequence). Germline trimming cut 5 bases from V and 5 bases from J; bases unmatched to any gene: 6. The CDR3 contains 14 residues. The CDR3 DNA follows: TGTGCCAGCAGCCCCGACAGGGTGGATCAGCCCCAGCATTTT. Its protein is CASSPDRVDQPQHF.

This clonotype was recorded only once. The CDR3 sequence is CASSPKGSGGVNEQFF. The CDR3 bases are TGTGCCAGCAGCCCCAAGGGTAGCGGGGGGGTCAATGAGCAGTTCTTC. The chain recombines TRBV5-8 with TRBJ2-1; 11 nucleotides match TRBD2. Germline CDR1 is SGHTS and CDR2 is YDEGEE. J was trimmed by 6 bases and V by 4 bases; bases with no gene match: 9. This CDR3 region has 16 residues.

This clonotype showed up just a few times. The rearrangement links TRBV20-1 to TRBJ2-7; TRBD2 aligns across 11 bases. The germline V gene encodes CDR1 DFQATT and CDR2 SNEGSKA (reference sequence). There are 12 residues in the CDR3. Losses at the gene ends were 7 bases for V and 6 bases for J; bases not matched to a gene: 5. CDR3 in DNA: TGCAGTGTTCAGACTAGCGGGACCGAGCAGTACTTC. Translation: CSVQTSGTEQYF.

This clonotype was counted between two and nine times. The chain carries TRBV6-1 and TRBJ1-2, with 9 bases fitting TRBD1. V was pared by 7 bases and J by 8 bases, with 8 bases of the junction left unmatched. This CDR3 is 13 amino acids long. Germline V gene sequence: CDR1 MNHNS, CDR2 SASEGT. For the CDR3, the DNA is TGTGCCAGCAACACCGGGACAGGGAGGGGCTACACCTTC. Encoded protein: CASNTGTGRGYTF.

The chain links TRBV20-1 to TRBJ2-1; 8 nucleotides align to TRBD2. Germline CDR1 reads DFQATT; CDR2 reads SNEGSKA (reference sequence). Trimming at V came to 0 bases and at J to 2 bases, leaving 9 bases not matched to a gene. CDR3 length: 17 residues. CDR3 in amino acids: CSARDIPSGSPYNEQFF. The CDR3, as DNA: TGCAGTGCTAGAGATATTCCGAGCGGGAGCCCCTACAATGAGCAGTTCTTC.

There are a few counts of this clonotype. The chain combines TRBV6-5 with TRBJ1-1, with D possibly matching TRBD1 (6 bases). The V end was cut by 2 bases, the J end by 1 base, with 11 bases between. CDR3 size: 15 residues. In germline, CDR1 is MNHEY, CDR2 SVGAGI. The CDR3 coding sequence is TGTGCCAGCAGTTACACGACAGGACCGAACACTGAAGCTTTCTTT. It yields the protein CASSYTTGPNTEAFF.

This clonotype turned up a few times. The chain links TRBV5-4 to TRBJ2-5; D unclear. The CDR3 is 13 residues long. The germline V gene has CDR1 SGHNT and CDR2 YYREEE (reference sequence). Trimming took 0 bases from V and 2 from J, leaving 5 bases between them. CDR3 in amino acids: CASSLVQQETQYF. The CDR3 nucleotides are TGTGCCAGCAGCTTGGTTCAGCAAGAGACCCAGTACTTC.

The chain carries TRBV5-1 and TRBJ1-6, with D possibly TRBD1 on 6 matching bases. The CDR3 consists of 14 residues. Germline values: CDR1 SGHRS, CDR2 YFSETQ. The V and J ends lost 3 bases and 11 bases respectively, with 15 bases between them. CDR3 protein: CASSSAGATAPLHF. In nucleotides, the CDR3 is TGCGCCAGCAGCTCGGCGGGGGCAACGGCACCCCTCCACTTT.

There are a few counts of this clonotype. The rearrangement uses TRBV6-1 and TRBJ2-7; tentatively, D is TRBD1 (6 bases). V shed 7 bases and J shed 3 bases, with 13 bases lying between them. This CDR3 spans 13 amino acids. Germline-derived CDR1 and CDR2 are MNHNS and SASEGT. The CDR3 DNA reads as TGTGCCAGCACCGACAGCAGGGGCTACGAGCAGTACTTC. Encoded protein: CASTDSRGYEQYF.

The V and J genes are TRBV6-5 and TRBJ1-3, with a weak D call TRBD1 (5 bases). This CDR3 has 15 amino acids. Germline V CDR1 and CDR2: MNHEY, SVGAGI. Trimming removed 0 bases at V and 0 bases at J, with 6 bases between. The CDR3 loop is CASSYSRGSGNTIYF. CDR3 nucleotide sequence: TGTGCCAGCAGTTACTCGAGGGGCTCTGGAAACACCATATATTTT.

The DNA of the CDR3 is TGTGCCAGCAGTTACTCGACAGTGAACACTGAAGCTTTCTTT. Residues: CASSYSTVNTEAFF. The chain links TRBV6-5 to TRBJ1-1; tentatively, D is TRBD1 (5 bases). Germline V gene lookup returns CDR1 MNHEY and CDR2 SVGAGI. Trimming shortened V by 0 bases and J by 0 bases, and 5 bases separated the two germline ends. CDR3 length: 14 residues.

This clonotype was observed a few times. The chain has TRBV6-2 or TRBV6-3 and TRBJ1-1, with 8 nucleotides matching TRBD1. The CDR3 is 15 amino acids. Trimming took 1 base from V and 4 from J; bases not matched to a gene: 5. The germline V gene has CDR1 MNHEY and CDR2 SVGEGT. CDR3 sequence (DNA): TGTGCCAGCAGTTACTGGACAGGGCCTGTCACTGAAGCTTTCTTT. Protein product: CASSYWTGPVTEAFF.

This clonotype turned up a few times. The chain carries TRBV20-1 and TRBJ1-1; D perhaps matches TRBD1 (5 bases). In germline, CDR1 is DFQATT, CDR2 SNEGSKA (reference sequence). The CDR3 is made up of 14 amino acids. The ends were cut back, 3 bases at V and 7 bases at J, with 18 bases in the middle. CDR3 region: CSASEGRESSEAFF. The CDR3 region has the DNA TGCAGTGCTAGCGAGGGCAGGGAATCCAGTGAAGCTTTCTTT.

This clonotype was picked up one time. The chain couples TRBV2 to TRBJ2-7; 7 bases fit TRBD1. The J segment lost 5 bases and the V segment lost 5 bases, leaving 6 bases of the junction unmatched. The CDR3 consists of 13 residues. Per the germline V gene, CDR1 is SNHLY and CDR2 is FYNNEI. The CDR3 nucleotides read TGTGCCAGCAGTTTACAGGGGTTCGACGAGCAGTACTTC. Its protein is CASSLQGFDEQYF.

The J gene is TRBJ1-6, the V gene TRBV6-2 or TRBV6-3; TRBD1 might be the D (5 bases). The V end lost 7 bases, the J end lost 6 bases, and 16 bases lay between the germline ends. The germline V gene encodes CDR1 MNHEY and CDR2 SVGEGT. The CDR3 contains 15 residues. The CDR3 reads CASKVDRRLNSPLHF. For the CDR3, the DNA is TGTGCCAGCAAGGTAGACAGACGACTTAATTCACCCCTCCACTTT.

This clonotype is a singleton in its sample. The chain has TRBV15 and TRBJ2-3, with no clear D. Germline CDR1 is LNHNV and CDR2 is YYDKDF (reference sequence). Trimming removed 4 bases at V and 9 bases at J, with 11 bases between. The CDR3 is 12 residues long. The CDR3 spells CATSKSEGTQYF. The CDR3 DNA reads TGTGCCACCAGCAAGAGCGAAGGGACGCAGTATTTT.

This clonotype was observed a few times. The chain recombines TRBV12-3 or TRBV12-4 with TRBJ2-7; maybe TRBD1 (6 bases). This CDR3 region has 13 residues. The germline V and J ends were trimmed by 5 bases and 3 bases, with 11 bases remaining between them. CDR3 sequence: CASSRTVNYEQYF. The CDR3 coding sequence is TGTGCCAGCAGTCGGACAGTGAACTACGAGCAGTACTTC.

This clonotype turned up a few times. The V call is TRBV28, the J call TRBJ2-6, with D tentatively TRBD1 or TRBD2 (5 bases each). The germline gives CDR1 MDHEN, CDR2 SYDVKM. The CDR3 consists of 15 residues. Trimming took off 8 bases at V and 2 bases at J, with 13 bases between the two ends. CDR3 sequence: CASGGLAAGANVLTF. The CDR3 coding sequence is TGTGCCAGCGGGGGATTGGCGGCTGGGGCCAACGTCCTGACTTTC.